This T cell receptor beta chain was retrieved from a study of regulatory T cells in long-lasting Graves disease. About the study: Less than 3 months of antithyroid drugs had been taken by newly diagnosed Graves' patients.

This clonotype was detected a few times. Time point specified: newly diagnosed GD, antithyroid drugs for less than 3 months. With RNA extracted from PBMCs as input, the TCR library was made. Those enrolled as patients came out of an endocrinology department in Xi'an, China. Through Arm-PCR of CDR3 regions and iRepertoire HTBI primers, TCR beta libraries were built. MiXCR was run by TCRdb on the multiplex PCR reads, yielding one entry per CDR3 protein. The sample has about 440,000 distinct CDR3 sequences, roughly 15% seen once; the top ten hold around a tenth. These data also featured in a second study, about T cells in Graves' hyperthyroidism and ophthalmopathy. That report adds: Patients aged 18 to 65 had newly diagnosed hyperthyroidism of under 2 months' duration.

This clonotype was obtained from a woman in her twenties or thirties with Graves disease. The input for sequencing was peripheral blood mononuclear cells (PBMCs), taken at new diagnosis, from a patient treated with antithyroid drugs.

CDR3 sequence (DNA): TGCAGCGTAGTTACAGGGATGACCGGTTATGGCTACACCTTC. It codes for CSVVTGMTGYGYTF. This chain links TRBV29-1 with TRBJ1-2; D may be TRBD1 (6 bases). Trimming stripped 6 bases from V and 5 bases from J, with 19 bases between. CDR1 is SQVTM, CDR2 ANQGSEA, per germline. This CDR3 has 14 residues.